A single T cell receptor (beta chain) is shown here with its context. The antigen is not known. Amplification used 60 Vbeta primers and 13 Jbeta primers. Repertoires were generated with immunoSEQ multiplex PCR, while TCRdb's copy carries only in-frame clones and drops some. The table shows 180,000 or so clones, with about 75% occurring only once. This sample was taken from a study of cytomegalovirus exposure and HLA in healthy donors. Findings and caveats of the study: Looking again later, the authors saw that most CMV-associated TCR beta chains seemed HLA-restricted.

The V segment lost 2 bases and the J segment 2 bases; nucleotides outside the gene matches: 11. The CDR3 covers 17 residues. The germline gives CDR1 MRHNA, CDR2 SNTAGT. Sample: PBMCs. The chain employs TRBV6-4 and TRBJ2-7; TRBD1 matches at 8 bases. This receptor was identified in a woman in her thirties or forties in good health and CMV-seropositive. The CDR3 spells CASSDPSDRGGTYEQYF. CDR3 DNA: TGTGCCAGCAGTGACCCCTCCGACAGGGGAGGCACCTACGAGCAGTACTTC.